This T cell receptor (beta chain) was profiled in a study of blood T cell repertoires in COVID-19 (dated by TCRdb to between 2020 and 2021). With regard to the full study: Samples covering the acute and convalescent phases of COVID-19 were provided by collaborators in the United States, Italy and Spain. Nearly every sample came with metadata listing a de-identified subject ID, COVID-19 status, age in years and sex. Deeply sampled blood TCRbeta repertoires from subjects exposed to, actively infected with, or recovered from COVID-19 were included in the dataset. The material from the prospective study consisted of cDNA or gDNA derived from T cells, B-cell-depleted T cells, or PBMCs. A freely available public database, intended as a resource for researchers studying the immune response to SARS-CoV-2, is where the repertoires were released. HLA class I and class II types, where available, came from metadata supplied by the sample provider rather than from assay-based typing. Samples came from the ongoing ImmuneRACE study (first 160 participants) plus 1,254 subjects from 6 global collaborators.

The collaborating institutions used their own protocols to collect whole blood in K2EDTA tubes. For TCRbeta analysis, collaborators shipped samples as frozen whole blood, isolated PBMCs, or DNA extracted from either of those sample types. For this clone: There is no known antigen for this receptor. No base qualities exist here, and no much larger clone lies one base off it.

The CDR3 has 14 amino acids, counting the end cysteine and phenylalanine. Only the CDR3 portion is preserved as DNA: 42 bases, with reading frame beginning at the first base. V loses 5 bases, J loses 4 bases, and the germline ends lie 14 bases apart. The germline V gene encodes CDR1 SGHVS and CDR2 FQNEAQ. Beyond this particular receptor, the publication reports: The quantity of clinical and demographic metadata differed by source and by participant and was supplied without curation.

TCRbeta CDR3 regions were amplified from genomic DNA using the immunoSEQ Assay, a bias-controlled multiplex PCR. Concerning the study's data processing: Within the assay, amplification of reference gene primers was used to estimate how many nucleated cells each sample contained. Sequence reads were collapsed and filtered to measure the absolute abundance of every unique TCRbeta CDR3 rearrangement. Productive Simpson clonality was computed per sample as the square root of Simpson's diversity index over productive rearrangements. In its TCRdb copy, this immuneACCESS table keeps in-frame sequences only and misses some clones. Where compared with another copy, unresolved V genes explain less than half of these, and the others have no known cause. The DNA was the basis for D and trimming; V, J and clone size are from that table. Recorded for this sample are about 170,000 clones; more than 90% of them occurred a single time. The ten largest clones capture about 0.54% of the sample.

The receptor chain draws on TRBV7-8 and TRBJ1-2; TRBD1 might be the D gene, on 6 matching bases. This clonotype was obtained from a man in his forties or fifties with acute or convalescent COVID-19. The sample comprised peripheral blood. The DNA is as follows: TGTGCCAGCAGCAACAGGGTGCTTACCTATGGCTACACCTTC. Translation gives CASSNRVLTYGYTF.